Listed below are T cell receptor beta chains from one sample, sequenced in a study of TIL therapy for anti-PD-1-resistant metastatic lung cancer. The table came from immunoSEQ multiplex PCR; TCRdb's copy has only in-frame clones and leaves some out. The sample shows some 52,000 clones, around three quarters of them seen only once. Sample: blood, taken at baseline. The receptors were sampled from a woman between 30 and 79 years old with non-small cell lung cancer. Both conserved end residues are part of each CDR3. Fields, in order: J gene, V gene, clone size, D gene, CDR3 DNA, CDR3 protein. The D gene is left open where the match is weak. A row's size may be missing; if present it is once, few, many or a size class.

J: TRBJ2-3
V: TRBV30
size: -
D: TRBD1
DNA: TGTGCCTGGGGTCCCGGACAGGGGAACACAGATACGCAGTATTTT
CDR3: CAWGPGQGNTDTQYF

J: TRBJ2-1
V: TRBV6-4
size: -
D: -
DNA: TGTGCCAGCAGTCGGGACGGGGCCTACAATGAGCAGTTCTTC
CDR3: CASSRDGAYNEQFF

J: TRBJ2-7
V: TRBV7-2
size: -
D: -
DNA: TGTGCCAGCAGCTTAAACAACAGGTACTACGAGCAGTACTTC
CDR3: CASSLNNRYYEQYF

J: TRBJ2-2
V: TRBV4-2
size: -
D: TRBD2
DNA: TGTGCCAGCAGCCACAACCCGGGACTAGCGATAGCGAACACCGGGGAGCTGTTTTTT
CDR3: CASSHNPGLAIANTGELFF

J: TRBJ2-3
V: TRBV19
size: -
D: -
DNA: TGTGCCAGTAGTGTAGGTGTTTTAGATACGCAGTATTTT
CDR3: CASSVGVLDTQYF

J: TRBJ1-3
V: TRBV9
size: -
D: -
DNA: TGTGCCAGCAGCGTAGCCGGGTCTTCGGTCAACACCATATATTTT
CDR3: CASSVAGSSVNTIYF

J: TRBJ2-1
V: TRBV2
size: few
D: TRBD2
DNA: TGTGCCAGCAGTCCGGGGGGTACGGGAGACAATGAGCAGTTCTTC
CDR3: CASSPGGTGDNEQFF

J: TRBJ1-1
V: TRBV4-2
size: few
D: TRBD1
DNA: TGTGCCAGCAGCCCTTATTGGACAGGTGGGAACACTGAAGCTTTCTTT
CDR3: CASSPYWTGGNTEAFF

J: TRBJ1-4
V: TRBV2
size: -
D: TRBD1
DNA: TGTGCCAGCAGTGATGGACAGGGAGATGAAAAACTGTTTTTT
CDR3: CASSDGQGDEKLFF

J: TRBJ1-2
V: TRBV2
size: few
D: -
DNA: TGTGCCAGCAGTTCCGCTCAGGAATTCTATGGCTACACCTTC
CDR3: CASSSAQEFYGYTF

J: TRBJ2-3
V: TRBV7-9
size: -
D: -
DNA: TGTGCCAGCACATACGGGCTCCTCACAGATACGCAGTATTTT
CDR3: CASTYGLLTDTQYF

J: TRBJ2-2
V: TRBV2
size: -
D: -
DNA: TGTGCCAGCACCCCGGGAGAGTATGCCGGGGAGCTGTTTTTT
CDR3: CASTPGEYAGELFF

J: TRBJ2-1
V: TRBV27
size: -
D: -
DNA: TGTGCCAGCAGTTTAAATCGGCCGGTTGATGAGCAGTTCTTC
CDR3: CASSLNRPVDEQFF

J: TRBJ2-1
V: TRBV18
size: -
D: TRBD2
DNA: TGTGCCAGCTCCGGGGGGAGCCTCTCCTACAATGAGCAGTTCTTC
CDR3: CASSGGSLSYNEQFF

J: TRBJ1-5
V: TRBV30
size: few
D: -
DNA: TGTGCCTGGAGTGGAGACAGCAATCAGCCCCAGCATTTT
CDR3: CAWSGDSNQPQHF

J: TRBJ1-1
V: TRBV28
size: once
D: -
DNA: TGTGCCAGCAGTTTCGGGAGGACTGAAGCTTTCTTT
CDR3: CASSFGRTEAFF

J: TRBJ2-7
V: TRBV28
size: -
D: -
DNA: TGTGCCAGCAGCCGGGCCAAAATCTACGAGCAGTACTTC
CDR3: CASSRAKIYEQYF

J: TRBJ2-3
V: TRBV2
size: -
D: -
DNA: TGTGCCAGAAATAGGAAAGGTGGAAGCACAGATACGCAGTATTTT
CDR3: CARNRKGGSTDTQYF

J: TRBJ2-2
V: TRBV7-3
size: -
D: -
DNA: TGTGCCAGCAGCTCAAGAGGGATCACGAACACCGGGGAGCTGTTTTTT
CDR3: CASSSRGITNTGELFF

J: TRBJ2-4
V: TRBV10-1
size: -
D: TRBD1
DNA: TGCGCCAGCAGTGAAGGCCAGGGGGCTGCCAAAAACATTCAGTACTTC
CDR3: CASSEGQGAAKNIQYF